This TCR beta chain came from a study of naive CD8 T cells in extremely preterm neonates. Overall study results and limits: Preterm infants showed shorter CDR3s, fewer N additions and less trimming than older groups.

Remarks on this clone: The antigen remains undetermined.

Generated by immunoSEQ multiplex PCR, the TCRdb table keeps only in-frame clones and is missing some. The data contain around 6,400 clones, about 98% of them singletons. Blood donors were healthy children aged about 16-60 months and healthy nonsmoking adults. This CDR3 has 16 residues. Germline V gene lookup returns CDR1 SEHNR and CDR2 FQNEAQ (reference sequence). The V gene end was trimmed by 4 bases and the J gene end by 8 bases; junction bases not matched to a gene: 16. Sequencing was carried out using naive CD8+ T cells from blood. The TCR sequence derives from a human donor in good health. The chain links TRBV7-9 to TRBJ2-5, with 7 nucleotides matching TRBD1. CDR3 bases: TGTGCCAGCAGCTCGACCCGACAGGGCGGCGGAGATACCCAGTACTTC. Translated: CASSSTRQGGGDTQYF. The complete variable domain, with remaining parts taken from reference TRBV7-9 and TRBJ2-5, reads DTGVSQNPRHKITKRGQNVTFRCDPISEHNRLYWYRQTLGQGPEFLTYFQNEAQLEKSRLLSDRFSAERPKGSFSTLEIQRTEQGDSAMYLCASSSTRQGGGDTQYFGPGTRLLVL.